This TCR beta chain was captured in a study of shared T cell receptors in the human thymus. V gave up 6 bases and J gave up 0 bases, with 12 bases separating them. The CDR3 extends over 14 amino acids. Germline lookup yields CDR1 SGHVS and CDR2 FNYEAQ. Here immunoSEQ multiplex PCR was the method, and the copy in TCRdb shows in-frame clones only, minus some. Here the sample spans under 700,000 clones, 70% to 80% being singletons. Another study also made use of these data, one on human thymus T cells.

This sequence originates from a boy younger than two with a congenital heart defect. The V gene is TRBV7-6, the J gene TRBJ2-7; D is undetermined. The sample was thymocytes. The CDR3 DNA reads as TGTGCCAGCAGGAACGAAACCAGCTCCTACGAGCAGTACTTC. Encoded protein: CASRNETSSYEQYF.